This TCR beta chain comes out of a study of cytomegalovirus exposure and HLA in healthy donors. Amplification used 60 Vbeta primers and 13 Jbeta primers. Data came from immunoSEQ multiplex PCR; TCRdb stores just in-frame clones and leaves some out. Found here are tens of thousands of clones; the top ten clones hold approximately 5%. Germline assignment: CDR1 SGHDT and CDR2 YYEEEE. V lost 3 bases and J lost 4, with 10 bases in between. The CDR3 is 13 amino acids. The clonotype originates from a man aged 25-45 years in good health and CMV-seropositive. The sequenced sample was PBMCs. V usage is TRBV5-6 and J usage is TRBJ2-5, with D perhaps TRBD1 (6 bases). CDR3 loop: CASSWGQGETQYF. As DNA, the CDR3 is TGTGCCAGCAGCTGGGGGCAGGGAGAGACCCAGTACTTC.